This TCR beta chain was sequenced during a study of T cell repertoires in cytomegalovirus infection. Study as a whole: Selection of CMV epitopes for the study included recently identified HLA-C-restricted and well-studied HLA-B-restricted ones. Shared public TCR beta signatures pointed to both CMV infection and a matching HLA type. Notes on the study in general: Summed frequency of shared TCR beta families picked out CMV carriers who also had the relevant HLA. Dominating the ex vivo response were TCR beta clonotypes that were CMV-specific and HLA-C-restricted.

Germline V CDR1 and CDR2: DFQATT, SNEGSKA (reference sequence). The CDR3 has 14 residues. TCRdb re-derived calls from the reads in MiXCR, one entry per CDR3 protein. The table lists over 45,000 distinct CDR3 sequences, roughly a fifth of them singletons. Notes on this clonotype: Its antigen is unidentified. At one end the junction does not follow the germline gene, possibly because of a read error.

The sequences come from CD8+ T cells from cultured PBMCs, collected from culture after CMV antigen stimulation. The genes are TRBV20-1 and TRBJ2-7; the D is unclear. This sequence originates from a human donor in good health (CMV status not recorded). Some clones in this sample may be carry-over from other donors' samples. The CDR3 DNA reads TGCAGTGCTAGAGATGAGGCAGACTCCTACGCGCAGTACTTC. Its protein product is CSARDEADSYAQYF.